What follows describes a single TCR beta chain. This sample is drawn from a study of blood T cell repertoires in COVID-19. For the study at large: Sites in the United States, Italy and Spain provided acute and convalescent COVID-19 samples. T cells, B-cell-depleted T cells, or PBMCs provided the cDNA or gDNA that served as material.

Measured with immunoSEQ multiplex PCR; TCRdb has only the in-frame clones, and not every one. In the table there are some 50,000 clones, 87% of which are singletons. The clonotype originates from a human donor in a cohort sampled during active COVID-19. Sequencing was performed on peripheral blood.

The CDR3 nucleotides are TGTGCCAGCAGCGGTGACAGCCTTGTGAACGAGCAGTACTTC. This translates into CASSGDSLVNEQYF. The V gene is TRBV5-8, the J gene TRBJ2-7; weak D call: TRBD1 (5 bases). Trimming stripped 4 bases from V and 5 bases from J, with 16 bases between. The CDR3 contains 14 residues. The germline gives CDR1 SGHTS, CDR2 YDEGEE.